Only one count was recorded for the clone carrying this T cell receptor beta chain. This entry comes from a study of T cells in tumors and immune-related adverse events. Some clones are missing from TCRdb's copy, which holds only in-frame ones; the method was immunoSEQ multiplex PCR. The table records tens of thousands of clones, 75% to 95% of them present only once. This CDR3 spans 16 amino acids. Germline values: CDR1 PRHDT, CDR2 FYEKMQ (reference sequence). V lost 4 bases, J lost 0 bases, and 15 bases lay in between. This sequence originates from a female donor with metastatic renal cell carcinoma. J is TRBJ1-1 and V is TRBV13, with D possibly TRBD1 on 6 matching bases. Sequencing used lymph node tissue, obtained from a patient treated with anti-PD-1 therapy. CDR3 DNA sequence: TGTGCCAGCAGCTCCCGACGGGGGGGCTTGAACACTGAAGCTTTCTTT. Its protein product is CASSSRRGGLNTEAFF.